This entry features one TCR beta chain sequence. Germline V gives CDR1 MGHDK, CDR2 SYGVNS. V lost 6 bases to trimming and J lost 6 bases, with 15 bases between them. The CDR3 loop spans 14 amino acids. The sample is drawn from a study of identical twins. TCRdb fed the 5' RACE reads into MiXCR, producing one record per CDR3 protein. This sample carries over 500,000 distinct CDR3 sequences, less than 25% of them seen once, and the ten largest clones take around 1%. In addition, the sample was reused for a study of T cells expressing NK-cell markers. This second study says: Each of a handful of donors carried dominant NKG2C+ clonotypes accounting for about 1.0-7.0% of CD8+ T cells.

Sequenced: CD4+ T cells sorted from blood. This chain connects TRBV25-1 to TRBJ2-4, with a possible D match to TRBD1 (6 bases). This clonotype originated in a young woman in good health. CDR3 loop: CASSPDRIINIQYF. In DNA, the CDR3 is TGTGCCAGCAGCCCGGACAGAATAATAAACATTCAGTACTTC.